This TCR beta chain was documented in a study of blood T cell repertoires in COVID-19. Study in general: Acute and convalescent COVID-19 specimens originated in the United States, Italy and Spain.

Authors' analysis steps: Using reference gene primer amplification, nucleated cell counts were estimated. Produced via immunoSEQ multiplex PCR; TCRdb's table is partial and in-frame only. V and J calls and clone size are given by that table; D and trimming were obtained from the DNA. The data show around 500,000 clones, roughly 90% seen once. Living in 24 US areas, the participants were between roughly 18 and 90 years of age. What the recovered Cohort 3 donors had was two negative PCRs, clearance, or symptom resolution. The junction had 5 bases not matched to a gene; V was cut back by 1 base and J by 3 bases. Germline CDR1 and CDR2: LGHNA and YSLEER. The CDR3 has 16 amino acids.

Sequenced: PBMCs or T cells enriched from blood (not recorded which). This rearrangement joins TRBV4-3 to TRBJ2-2, with 7 bases identical to TRBD1. The receptor was derived from a woman aged 40 to 50 who had recovered from COVID-19. CDR3 coding DNA: TGCGCCAGCAGCCAAGGACAGGGTCTCCACACCGGGGAGCTGTTTTTT. Its protein is CASSQGQGLHTGELFF.